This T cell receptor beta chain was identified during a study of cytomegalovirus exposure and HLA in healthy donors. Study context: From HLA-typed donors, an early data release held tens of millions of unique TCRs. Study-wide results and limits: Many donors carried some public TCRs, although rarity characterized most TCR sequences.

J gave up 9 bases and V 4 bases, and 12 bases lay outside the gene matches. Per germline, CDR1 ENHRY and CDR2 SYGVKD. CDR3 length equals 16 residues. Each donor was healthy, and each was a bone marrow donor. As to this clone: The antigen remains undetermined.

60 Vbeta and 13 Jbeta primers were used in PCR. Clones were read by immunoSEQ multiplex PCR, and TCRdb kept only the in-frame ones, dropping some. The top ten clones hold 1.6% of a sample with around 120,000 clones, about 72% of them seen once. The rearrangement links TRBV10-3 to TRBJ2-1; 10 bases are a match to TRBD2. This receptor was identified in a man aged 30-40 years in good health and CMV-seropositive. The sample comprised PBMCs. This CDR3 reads CAISGVPSGSSGEQFF. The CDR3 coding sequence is TGTGCCATCAGTGGGGTACCTAGCGGGAGTTCGGGTGAGCAGTTCTTC.